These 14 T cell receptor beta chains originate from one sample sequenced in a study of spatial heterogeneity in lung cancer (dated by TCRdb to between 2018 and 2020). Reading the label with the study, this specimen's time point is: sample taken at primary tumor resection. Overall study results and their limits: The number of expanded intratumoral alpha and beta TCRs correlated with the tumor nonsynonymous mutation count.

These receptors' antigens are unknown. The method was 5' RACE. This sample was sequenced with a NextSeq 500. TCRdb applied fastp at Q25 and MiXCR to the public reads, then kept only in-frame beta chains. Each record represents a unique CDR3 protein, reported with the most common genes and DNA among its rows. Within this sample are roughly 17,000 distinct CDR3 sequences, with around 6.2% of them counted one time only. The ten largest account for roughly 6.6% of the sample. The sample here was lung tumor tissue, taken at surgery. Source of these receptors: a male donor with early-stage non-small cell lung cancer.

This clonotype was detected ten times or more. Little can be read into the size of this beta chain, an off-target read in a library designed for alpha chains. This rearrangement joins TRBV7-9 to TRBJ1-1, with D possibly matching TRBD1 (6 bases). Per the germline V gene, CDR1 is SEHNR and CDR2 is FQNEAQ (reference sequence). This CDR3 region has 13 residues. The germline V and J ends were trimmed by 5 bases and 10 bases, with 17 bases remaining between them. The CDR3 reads CASSPTGLGLAFF. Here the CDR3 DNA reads TGTGCCAGCAGCCCTACAGGGCTAGGTCTAGCTTTCTTT.

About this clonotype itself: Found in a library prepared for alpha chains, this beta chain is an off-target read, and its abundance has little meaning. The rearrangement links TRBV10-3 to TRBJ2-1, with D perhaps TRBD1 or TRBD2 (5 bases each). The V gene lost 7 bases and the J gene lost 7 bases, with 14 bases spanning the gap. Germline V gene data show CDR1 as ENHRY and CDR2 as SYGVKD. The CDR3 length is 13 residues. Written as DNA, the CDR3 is TGTGCCATCACCACCCTCGAGGGGAATGAGCAGTTCTTC. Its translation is CAITTLEGNEQFF.

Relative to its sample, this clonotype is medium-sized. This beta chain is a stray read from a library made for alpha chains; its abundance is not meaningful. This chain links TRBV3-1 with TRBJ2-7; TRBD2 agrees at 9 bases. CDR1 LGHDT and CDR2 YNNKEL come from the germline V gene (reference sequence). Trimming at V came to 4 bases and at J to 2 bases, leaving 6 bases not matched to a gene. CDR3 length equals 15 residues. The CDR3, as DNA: TGTGCCAGCAGCCCCAGCGGGAGGTTAACCTACGAGCAGTACTTC. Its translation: CASSPSGRLTYEQYF.

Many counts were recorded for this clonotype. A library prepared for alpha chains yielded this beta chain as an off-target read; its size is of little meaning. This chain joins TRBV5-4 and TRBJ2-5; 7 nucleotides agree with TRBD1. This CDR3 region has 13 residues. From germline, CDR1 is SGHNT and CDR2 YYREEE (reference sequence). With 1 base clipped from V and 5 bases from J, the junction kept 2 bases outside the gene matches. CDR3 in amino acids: CASSLRGRETQYF. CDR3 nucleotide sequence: TGTGCCAGCAGCTTGAGGGGGCGGGAGACCCAGTACTTC.

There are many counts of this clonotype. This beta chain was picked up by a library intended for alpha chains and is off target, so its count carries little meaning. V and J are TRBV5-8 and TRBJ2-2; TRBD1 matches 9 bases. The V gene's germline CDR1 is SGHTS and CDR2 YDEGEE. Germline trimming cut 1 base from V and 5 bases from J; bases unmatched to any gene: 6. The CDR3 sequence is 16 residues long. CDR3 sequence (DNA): TGTGCCAGCAGCTTGAAGGACAGGGGAAGAACCGGGGAGCTGTTTTTT. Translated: CASSLKDRGRTGELFF.

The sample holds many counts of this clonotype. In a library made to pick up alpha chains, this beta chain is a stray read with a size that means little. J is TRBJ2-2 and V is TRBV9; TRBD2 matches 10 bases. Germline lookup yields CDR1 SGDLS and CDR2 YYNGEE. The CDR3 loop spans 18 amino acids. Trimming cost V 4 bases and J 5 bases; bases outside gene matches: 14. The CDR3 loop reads CASSPRSSGRRGTGELFF. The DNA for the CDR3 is TGTGCCAGCAGCCCAAGATCTAGCGGGAGAAGAGGGACCGGGGAGCTGTTTTTT.

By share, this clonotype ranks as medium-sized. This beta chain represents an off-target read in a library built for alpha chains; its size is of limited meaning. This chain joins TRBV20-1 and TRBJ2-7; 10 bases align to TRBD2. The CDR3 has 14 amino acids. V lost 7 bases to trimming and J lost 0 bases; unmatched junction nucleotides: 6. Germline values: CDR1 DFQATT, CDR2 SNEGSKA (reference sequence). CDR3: CSGEREGLSYEQYF. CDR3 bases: TGCAGTGGTGAGCGGGAGGGCCTCTCCTACGAGCAGTACTTC.

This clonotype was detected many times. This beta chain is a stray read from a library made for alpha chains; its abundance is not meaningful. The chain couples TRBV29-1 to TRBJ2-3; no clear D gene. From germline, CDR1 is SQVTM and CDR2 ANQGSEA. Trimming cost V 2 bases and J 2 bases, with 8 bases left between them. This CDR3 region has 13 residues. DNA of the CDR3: TGCAGCGTTGAACGTGAAATCACAGATACGCAGTATTTT. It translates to CSVEREITDTQYF.

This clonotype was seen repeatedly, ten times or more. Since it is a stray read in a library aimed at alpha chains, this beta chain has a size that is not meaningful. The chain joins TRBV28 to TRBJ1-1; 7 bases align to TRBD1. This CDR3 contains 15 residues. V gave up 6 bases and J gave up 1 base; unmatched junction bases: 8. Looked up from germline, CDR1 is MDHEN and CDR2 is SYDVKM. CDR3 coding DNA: TGTGCCAGCAGATCAGGGGGTGAGGGGAACACTGAAGCTTTCTTT. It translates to CASRSGGEGNTEAFF. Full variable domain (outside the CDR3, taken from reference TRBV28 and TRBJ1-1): DVKVTQSSRYLVKRTGEKVFLECVQDMDHENMFWYRQDPGLGLRLIYFSYDVKMKEKGDIPEGYSVSREKKERFSLILESASTNQTSMYLCASRSGGEGNTEAFFGQGTRLTVV.

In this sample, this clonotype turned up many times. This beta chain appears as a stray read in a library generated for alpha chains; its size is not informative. CDR3 in amino acids: CASRKTFRDSLSNQPQHF. DNA for the CDR3: TGTGCCAGCAGGAAGACCTTCCGGGACAGTCTTAGCAATCAGCCCCAGCATTTT. The J gene is TRBJ1-5, the V gene TRBV6-2 or TRBV6-3, with 7 bases matching TRBD1. The CDR3 sequence is 18 residues long. Trimming at V came to 6 bases and at J to 0 bases, leaving 14 bases not matched to a gene. The germline CDR1 and CDR2 sequences are MNHEY and SVGEGT.

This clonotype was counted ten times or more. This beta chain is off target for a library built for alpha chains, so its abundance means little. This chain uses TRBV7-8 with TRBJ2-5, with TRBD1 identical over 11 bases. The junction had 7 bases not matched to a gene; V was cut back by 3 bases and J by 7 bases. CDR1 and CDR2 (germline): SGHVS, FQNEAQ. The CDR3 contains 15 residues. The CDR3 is CASSLGTGGTRTQYF. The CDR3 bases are TGTGCCAGCAGCTTGGGGACAGGGGGTACGAGGACCCAGTACTTC.

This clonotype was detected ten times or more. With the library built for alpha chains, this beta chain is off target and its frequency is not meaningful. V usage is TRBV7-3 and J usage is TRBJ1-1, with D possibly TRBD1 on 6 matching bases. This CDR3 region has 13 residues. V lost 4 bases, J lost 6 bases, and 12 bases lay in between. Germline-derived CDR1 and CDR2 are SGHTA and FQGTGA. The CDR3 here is CASSSQYRAEAFF. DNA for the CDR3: TGTGCCAGCAGCTCCCAATACAGGGCTGAAGCTTTCTTT.

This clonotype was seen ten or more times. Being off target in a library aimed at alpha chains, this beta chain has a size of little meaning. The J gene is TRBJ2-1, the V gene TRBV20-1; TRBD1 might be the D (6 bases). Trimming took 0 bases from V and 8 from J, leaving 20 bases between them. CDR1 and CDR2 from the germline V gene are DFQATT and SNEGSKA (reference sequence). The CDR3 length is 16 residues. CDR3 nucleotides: TGCAGTGCTAGAGATCAGGGGCGCGGCTGGATCTATGAGCAGTTCTTC. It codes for CSARDQGRGWIYEQFF.

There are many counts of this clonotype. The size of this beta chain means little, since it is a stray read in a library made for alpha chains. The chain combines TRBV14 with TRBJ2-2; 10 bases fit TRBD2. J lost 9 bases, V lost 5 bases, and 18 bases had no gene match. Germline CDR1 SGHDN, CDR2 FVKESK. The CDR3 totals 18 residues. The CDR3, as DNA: TGTGCCAGCAGCTCATGGATAACTAGCGGGGCTACCCCCCGGGAGCTGTTTTTT. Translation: CASSSWITSGATPRELFF.